This TCR beta chain was found in a study of sequential checkpoint blockade in melanoma. Overall study context: Patients were randomized 1:1 to nivolumab-then-ipilimumab or ipilimumab-then-nivolumab first-line. After both sequences, patients received maintenance nivolumab.

Method: immunoSEQ multiplex PCR; TCRdb's copy keeps in-frame clones and lacks some. This sample carries 17,000 or so clones, approximately 70% of them seen once, and the ten largest clones take over 10%. Treatment of the sample: randomized to nivolumab then ipilimumab (arm A) or the reverse (arm B). None of the patients previously received DNA-damaging chemotherapy. Live CD3+CD8+ CD19− CD56− cells were sorted from PBMCs. The clonotype originates from a human donor with melanoma. Sequences were derived from CD8+ T cells sorted from blood (inferred from file names), sampled from a patient given nivolumab and ipilimumab in sequence.

The CDR3 DNA sequence: TGCGCCAGCAGCCAAGATCAGACTAGCTCCTACGAGCAGTACTTC. This encodes CASSQDQTSSYEQYF. This chain links TRBV4-3 with TRBJ2-7; tentatively, D is TRBD2 (6 bases). Trimming removed 0 bases at V and 0 bases at J, with 9 bases between. CDR3 size: 15 residues. Germline V gene sequence: CDR1 LGHNA, CDR2 YSLEER.